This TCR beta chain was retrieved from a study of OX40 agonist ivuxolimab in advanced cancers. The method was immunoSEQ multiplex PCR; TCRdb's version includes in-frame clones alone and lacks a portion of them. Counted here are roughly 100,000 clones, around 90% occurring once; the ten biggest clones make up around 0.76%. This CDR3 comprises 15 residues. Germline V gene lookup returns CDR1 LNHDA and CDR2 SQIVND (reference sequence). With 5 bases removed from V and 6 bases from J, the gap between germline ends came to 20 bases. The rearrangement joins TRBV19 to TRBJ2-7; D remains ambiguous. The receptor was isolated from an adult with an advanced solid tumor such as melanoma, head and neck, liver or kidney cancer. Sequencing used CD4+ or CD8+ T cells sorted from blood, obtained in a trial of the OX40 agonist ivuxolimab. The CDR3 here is CASSSRGRSWGEQYF. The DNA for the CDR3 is TGTGCCAGTAGTTCCCGTGGACGGAGTTGGGGCGAGCAGTACTTC.